A selection of T cell receptor beta chains follows, all from one sample in a study of blood T cell repertoires in COVID-19. Sequenced by immunoSEQ multiplex PCR; TCRdb stores in-frame clones only, minus some. The table includes roughly 250,000 clones, more than 85% detected once. The sequenced material came from peripheral blood. The origin of the receptors is a man aged 30-40 years with acute or convalescent COVID-19. Each CDR3 is given with its conserved first and last residue. D genes are given only for firm matches. Some rows have no size entry. The others give once, few or many, or a class for an expanded clone.

CDR3 DNA,CDR3 protein,V gene,D gene,J gene,clone size
TGTGCCAGCAGCTTGGAACCGGTTAATCAGCCCCAGCATTTT,CASSLEPVNQPQHF,TRBV5-4,NA,TRBJ1-5,once
TGTGCCAGCAGCTTAGAGTCCCCGGGTAAAGGCTGGGAGCAGTACTTC,CASSLESPGKGWEQYF,TRBV7-8,NA,TRBJ2-7,NA
TGCGCCAGCAGCTTGGAGGGACAGGGGAACACTGAAGCTTTCTTT,CASSLEGQGNTEAFF,TRBV5-1,TRBD1,TRBJ1-1,NA
TGTGCCAGCAGCATGGGCAGGAATCAGCCCCAGCATTTT,CASSMGRNQPQHF,TRBV7-9,NA,TRBJ1-5,NA
TGTGCCAGCAGCTCACGTCCGGGACTCTCCTACAATGAGCAGTTCTTC,CASSSRPGLSYNEQFF,TRBV6-6,NA,TRBJ2-1,NA
TGCGCCAGCAGCAAAGGGGGGGTCGAGCAGTACTTC,CASSKGGVEQYF,TRBV5-1,NA,TRBJ2-7,NA
TGCGCCAGCTGGCGACAGAGATTTAATCAGCCCCAGCATTTT,CASWRQRFNQPQHF,TRBV5-1,NA,TRBJ1-5,NA
TGCGCCAGCGGGTATACAGGGGCAGGCGACTATGGCTACACCTTC,CASGYTGAGDYGYTF,TRBV5-1,TRBD1,TRBJ1-2,NA
TGTGCCAGCAGGCAGGGAGGACAGCCCCAGCATTTT,CASRQGGQPQHF,TRBV28,NA,TRBJ1-5,NA
TGTGCCTGGGACTTGGGACTAGCGGGGGGTTTCCAAGAGACCCAGTACTTC,CAWDLGLAGGFQETQYF,TRBV30,TRBD2,TRBJ2-5,NA
TGTGCCAGCAGTAAGGGTTCAGGGTCTGGAAACACCATATATTTT,CASSKGSGSGNTIYF,TRBV9,NA,TRBJ1-3,NA
TGTGCCAGCAGCGTAGAAGGGGGGGTGGCGGCTTTCTTT,CASSVEGGVAAFF,TRBV9,NA,TRBJ1-1,NA
TGTGCCAGCAGTTACCCGGTTACTAGCGGCGGAGAGACCCAGTACTTC,CASSYPVTSGGETQYF,TRBV6-2/TRBV6-3,TRBD2,TRBJ2-5,NA
TGTGCTAGCAGCTTTTCTCCAGCAGGGGATAAACGGTCGAATCAGCCCCAGCATTTT,CASSFSPAGDKRSNQPQHF,TRBV7-7,NA,TRBJ1-5,NA
TGTGCCAGCAGCGGACCGGGACAGGGGGCGCGGGAGCAGTACTTC,CASSGPGQGAREQYF,TRBV7-9,TRBD1,TRBJ2-7,NA
TGTGCCACCGCCACTAGCTCGCACAATGAGCAGTTCTTC,CATATSSHNEQFF,TRBV6-5,NA,TRBJ2-1,many
TGTGCCAGCACCATCGGGAGCTCCTACAATGAGCAGTTCTTC,CASTIGSSYNEQFF,TRBV6-5,NA,TRBJ2-1,NA
TGTGCCAGCAGTAGGGGTGACACTGAAGCTTTCTTT,CASSRGDTEAFF,TRBV6-5,NA,TRBJ1-1,NA
TGTGCCAGCGCAGACAGTCCCTTCTATAATTCACCCCTCCACTTT,CASADSPFYNSPLHF,TRBV19,NA,TRBJ1-6,NA
TGTGCCAGCAGTGGTGAGGTCAATCAGCCCCAGCATTTT,CASSGEVNQPQHF,TRBV12-3/TRBV12-4,NA,TRBJ1-5,NA
TGTGCCAGCGGATCGCAGGTCTATGGCTACACCTTC,CASGSQVYGYTF,TRBV7-9,NA,TRBJ1-2,NA
TGCAGTGCTAGTATCAGCGGCGACTCCTACGAGCAGTACTTC,CSASISGDSYEQYF,TRBV20-1,NA,TRBJ2-7,once
TGCGCCAGCAGCCCCACCGGGACAGGGGGTTCTTGGGGTGGCTACACCTTC,CASSPTGTGGSWGGYTF,TRBV4-1,TRBD1,TRBJ1-2,NA
TGCGCCAGCAGCAGGACTAGCGGGGCGTACAATGAGCAGTTCTTC,CASSRTSGAYNEQFF,TRBV5-1,TRBD2,TRBJ2-1,NA
TGTGCCAGCAGCGGGGGCCTCCATCCCACAGATACGCAGTATTTT,CASSGGLHPTDTQYF,TRBV7-6,NA,TRBJ2-3,NA
TGCGCCACCTCCCGGGGATTCTCCTACGAGCAGTACTTC,CATSRGFSYEQYF,TRBV10-1,NA,TRBJ2-7,NA
TGTGCCAGCAGCTTAGAAGGGGGTGAAGCTTTCTTT,CASSLEGGEAFF,TRBV7-9,NA,TRBJ1-1,NA
TGTGCCAGCTCACGAACGACAGGGGGCAGGGACGAGCAGTACTTC,CASSRTTGGRDEQYF,TRBV18,TRBD1,TRBJ2-7,NA
TGTGCCAGCAGTCCCTACCAGGGCTCCTACGAGCAGTACTTC,CASSPYQGSYEQYF,TRBV6-6,NA,TRBJ2-7,NA
TGCGCCAGCAGCTTGGCCGTCACCGGGGAGCTGTTTTTT,CASSLAVTGELFF,TRBV5-1,NA,TRBJ2-2,NA
TGTGCCTGGAGTGTATCAGGGGGTAACACCATATATTTT,CAWSVSGGNTIYF,TRBV30,TRBD1,TRBJ1-3,NA
TGTGCCAGCAGTACCTGGGCCTCGCATGGCTACACCTTC,CASSTWASHGYTF,TRBV27,NA,TRBJ1-2,NA